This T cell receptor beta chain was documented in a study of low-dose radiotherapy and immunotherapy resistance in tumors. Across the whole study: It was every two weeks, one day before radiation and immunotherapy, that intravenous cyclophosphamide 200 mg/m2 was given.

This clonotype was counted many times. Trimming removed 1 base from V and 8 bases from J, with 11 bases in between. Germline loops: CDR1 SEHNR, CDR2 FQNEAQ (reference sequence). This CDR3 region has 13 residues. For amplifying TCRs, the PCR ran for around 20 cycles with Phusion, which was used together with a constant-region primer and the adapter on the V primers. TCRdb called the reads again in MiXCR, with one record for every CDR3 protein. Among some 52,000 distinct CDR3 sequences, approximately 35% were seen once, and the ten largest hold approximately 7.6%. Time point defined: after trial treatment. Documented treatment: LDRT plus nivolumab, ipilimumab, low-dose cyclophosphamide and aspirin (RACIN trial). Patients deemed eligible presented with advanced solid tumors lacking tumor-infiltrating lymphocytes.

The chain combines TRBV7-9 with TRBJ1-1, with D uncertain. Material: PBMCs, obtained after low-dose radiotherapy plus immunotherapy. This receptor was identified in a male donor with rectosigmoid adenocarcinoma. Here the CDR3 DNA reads TGTGCCAGCAGCTTAGGGGCGGAACGGGAAGCTTTCTTT. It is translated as CASSLGAEREAFF.